The following is a T cell receptor beta chain sequence with its context. This entry belongs to a study of blood T cell repertoires in COVID-19. Study in general: Sites in the United States, Italy and Spain provided acute and convalescent COVID-19 samples. Sample material is recorded as cDNA or gDNA derived from T cells, B-cell-depleted T cells, or PBMCs.

The J segment lost 2 bases and the V segment lost 4 bases, leaving 5 bases of the junction unmatched. Germline V gene lookup returns CDR1 MNHEY and CDR2 SVGAGI. The CDR3 totals 15 residues. In the original processing: Amplification of reference gene primers provided the estimated nucleated cell counts. TCRdb keeps only in-frame clones here, not all; method: immunoSEQ multiplex PCR. That table gives V, J and clone size, and the DNA gave D and trimming. The sample includes roughly 150,000 clones, approximately 91% of them seen just once. The origin of this receptor is a man aged 18-30 years with acute or convalescent COVID-19. Sequenced: peripheral blood. The chain recombines TRBV6-5 with TRBJ1-3, with 7 bases identical to TRBD1. The CDR3 region is CASSLTGTPGNTIYF. DNA of the CDR3: TGTGCCAGCAGTTTGACAGGGACACCTGGAAACACCATATATTTT.